This is a list of T cell receptor beta chains from one sample in a study of blood T cell repertoires in COVID-19. Libraries were prepared by immunoSEQ multiplex PCR; TCRdb keeps only in-frame clonotypes and omits some of them. Seen here are 150,000 or so clones, roughly four fifths observed once, and the top ten hold about 16%. The source material was peripheral blood. These receptors were obtained from a human donor with acute or convalescent COVID-19. The donor label of this sample is uncertain. Each CDR3 is given with its conserved first and last residue. D genes are given only for firm matches. Not all rows give a size; the values are once, few, many and, for expanded clones, a class.

>NA|TRBV4-2|TRBJ2-6|TRBD1|16
TGTGCCAGCAGCTCATACCAGGGGGTTGGGGCCAACGTCCTGACTTTC
CASSSYQGVGANVLTF
>NA|TRBV5-6|TRBJ1-2|NA|14
TGTGCCAGCAGCTTGGCCGCACAGACCTATGGCTACACCTTC
CASSLAAQTYGYTF
>NA|TRBV7-6|TRBJ2-5|TRBD1|14
TGTGCCAGCGTAAAGACAGGGGGCGGGGAGACCCAGTACTTC
CASVKTGGGETQYF
>NA|TRBV5-4|TRBJ2-1|TRBD2|15
TGTGCCAGCAGCACGACTAGCGGGGGTTACAATGAGCAGTTCTTC
CASSTTSGGYNEQFF
>NA|TRBV6-5|TRBJ1-6|TRBD1|14
TGTGCCAGCAGGACCCGGGACAGGGGCTCACCCCTCCACTTT
CASRTRDRGSPLHF
>NA|TRBV2|TRBJ1-6|NA|15
TGTGCCAGCAGTGCGGACAGCTTGTATAATTCACCCCTCCACTTT
CASSADSLYNSPLHF
>NA|TRBV7-9|TRBJ1-1|TRBD1|14
TGTGCCAGCAGCCCCAACAGGGGGAACACTGAAGCTTTCTTT
CASSPNRGNTEAFF
>NA|TRBV5-1|TRBJ1-3|NA|17
TGCGCCAGCAGCTTGACGTGGACTCCAGGGGAAGGGAACACCATATATTTT
CASSLTWTPGEGNTIYF
>once|TRBV7-2|TRBJ1-6|NA|16
TGTGCCAGCAGCTTATCGGGGGGCGATCGGAATTCACCCCTCCACTTT
CASSLSGGDRNSPLHF
>NA|TRBV6-5|TRBJ1-2|TRBD1|15
TGTGCCAGCAGTTTGGGACAGGGGGCATGGTATGGCTACACCTTC
CASSLGQGAWYGYTF
>NA|TRBV7-2|TRBJ1-5|NA|15
TGTGCCAGCAGCTTTGGGCAACGAAGCAATCAGCCCCAGCATTTT
CASSFGQRSNQPQHF
>NA|TRBV4-1|TRBJ1-1|TRBD1|15
TGCGCCAGCAGCCGGGGACAGACCTTGAACACTGAAGCTTTCTTT
CASSRGQTLNTEAFF
>NA|TRBV29-1|TRBJ1-1|NA|13
TGCAGCGTTGTGCAGGTAACTAACACTGAAGCTTTCTTT
CSVVQVTNTEAFF
>NA|TRBV6-5|TRBJ2-5|NA|11
TGTGCCACCCGGCGGGCCGAGACCCAGTACTTC
CATRRAETQYF